One sample yielded the 29 T cell receptor beta chains listed below, sequenced in a study of T cells in Graves' hyperthyroidism and ophthalmopathy. TCR beta CDR3 regions were amplified from RNA. The TCR CDR3 was amplified in a first-round RT-PCR using the HTBI primer set. TCRdb used MiXCR to reprocess the multiplex PCR reads, holding one entry per CDR3 protein. In the table there are roughly 520,000 distinct CDR3 sequences, less than 25% of which are singletons. The specimen was blood. These receptors originate from a woman younger than 45 with Graves' ophthalmopathy.

V and J are TRBV11-2 and TRBJ2-7, with D tentatively TRBD1 (7 bases). Trimming removed 5 bases from V and 7 bases from J, with 21 bases in between. The CDR3 has 15 amino acids. The germline V gene encodes CDR1 SGHAT and CDR2 FQNNGV. The chain's CDR3 is CASSPGQVAGGEQYF. CDR3 DNA: TGTGCCAGCAGCCCCGGACAGGTCGCCGGGGGTGAGCAGTACTTC.

This clonotype was seen many times. The chain employs TRBV6-5 and TRBJ1-2; no clear D. This CDR3 has 11 amino acids. Trimming took 4 bases from V and 8 from J, leaving 8 bases between them. The germline CDR1 and CDR2 sequences are MNHEY and SVGAGI. The CDR3 DNA reads TGTGCCAGCAGTTCCCAACAGGGCTACACCTTC. As protein: CASSSQQGYTF.

This clonotype has a count of ten or more. J is TRBJ2-5 and V is TRBV5-1, with TRBD2 matching over 7 bases. Germline-derived CDR1 and CDR2 are SGHRS and YFSETQ. This CDR3 region has 15 residues. V gave up 4 bases and J gave up 0 bases; unmatched junction bases: 6. Here the CDR3 DNA reads TGCGCCAGCAGCGCTCGAACTAGCGACCAAGAGACCCAGTACTTC. Amino acids: CASSARTSDQETQYF.

This clonotype was counted only a few times. An end of the junction differs from the germline gene, which may be a read error. V usage is TRBV6-2 or TRBV6-3 and J usage is TRBJ2-5; 12 positions match TRBD2. Germline assignment: CDR1 MNHEY and CDR2 SVGEGT. There are 16 residues in the CDR3. The CDR3 region has the DNA TGTGCCAGCAGTCAGTGGACTAGCGGGGATCCAGAGACCAAGTACTTC. The encoded protein is CASSQWTSGDPETKYF.

This clonotype occurred a few times. This chain uses TRBV6-1 with TRBJ1-1; no clear D. The V end was cut by 5 bases, the J end by 4 bases, with 14 bases between. This CDR3 contains 14 residues. Germline V gives CDR1 MNHNS, CDR2 SASEGT. CDR3 in DNA: TGTGCCAGCAGTCAGGCCGTGACGGGCACTGAAGCTTTCTTT. Translated: CASSQAVTGTEAFF.

This clonotype occurred many times. The chain recombines TRBV5-1 with TRBJ1-2; 9 bases align to TRBD1. CDR1 SGHRS and CDR2 YFSETQ come from the germline V gene. V trimming: 4 bases; J trimming: 6 bases; junction bases outside the gene matches: 4. This CDR3 is built from 13 residues. The CDR3 loop is CASSMDRGDGYTF. In DNA, the CDR3 is TGCGCCAGCAGCATGGACAGGGGAGATGGCTACACCTTC.

This clonotype has ten or more counts. V is TRBV9 and J is TRBJ2-5, with 7 bases that match TRBD1. The CDR3 runs to 14 residues. CDR1 is SGDLS and CDR2 is YYNGEE in the germline V gene. Germline trimming cut 3 bases from V and 4 bases from J; bases unmatched to any gene: 6. CDR3 amino acids: CASSADRASETQYF. CDR3 sequence (DNA): TGTGCCAGCAGCGCCGACAGGGCCTCAGAGACCCAGTACTTC.

This clonotype was counted only a few times. The chain employs TRBV2 and TRBJ1-1; no clear D. This CDR3 spans 12 amino acids. From germline, CDR1 is SNHLY and CDR2 FYNNEI. V was shortened by 1 base and J by 10 bases, with 10 bases between the two germline ends. The CDR3 coding sequence is TGTGCCAGCAGTGAAGATGCGTCGATAGCTTTCTTT. The encoded protein is CASSEDASIAFF. The complete variable domain, with remaining parts taken from reference TRBV2 and TRBJ1-1, reads EPEVTQTPSHQVTQMGQEVILRCVPISNHLYFYWYRQILGQKVEFLVSFYNNEISEKSEIFDDQFSVERPDGSNFTLKIRSTKLEDSAMYFCASSEDASIAFFGQGTRLTVV.

V gene TRBV4-2 combines with J gene TRBJ1-2; possibly TRBD1 for D (6 bases). Germline-derived CDR1 and CDR2 are LGHNA and YNFKEQ. V was shortened by 0 bases and J by 4 bases, with 15 bases between the two germline ends. This CDR3 is built from 16 residues. This CDR3 is CASSQESRGAGYGYTF. In DNA form, the CDR3 reads TGTGCCAGCAGCCAAGAAAGTCGGGGGGCAGGCTATGGCTACACCTTC.

V and J are TRBV5-1 and TRBJ2-5; perhaps D is TRBD1 or TRBD2 (5 bases each). The length of the CDR3 is 15 residues. CDR1 is SGHRS, CDR2 YFSETQ, per germline. The V and J ends lost 7 bases and 5 bases respectively, with 21 bases between them. CDR3 in amino acids: CASSPTVGARETQYF. As DNA, the CDR3 is TGCGCCAGCTCCCCAACAGTCGGGGCGAGGGAGACCCAGTACTTC.

V and J are TRBV6-2 or TRBV6-3 and TRBJ2-7; 10 bases are shared with TRBD1. There are 14 residues in the CDR3. Germline-derived CDR1 and CDR2 are MNHEY and SVGEGT. V trimming: 5 bases; J trimming: 4 bases; junction bases outside the gene matches: 5. The CDR3 spells CASSISDRGYEQYF. As DNA, the CDR3 is TGTGCCAGCAGTATCTCGGACAGGGGGTACGAGCAGTACTTC.

This clonotype has at least ten counts. This chain joins TRBV7-9 and TRBJ1-2; D is undetermined. Germline V gives CDR1 SEHNR, CDR2 FQNEAQ (reference sequence). V shed 3 bases and J shed 7 bases, with 12 bases lying between them. The CDR3 extends over 13 amino acids. Written as DNA, the CDR3 is TGTGCCAGCAGCTTGGCGGCAGCTCCTGGCTACACCTTC. Its protein is CASSLAAAPGYTF. Based on the CDR3 plus reference TRBV7-9 and TRBJ1-2, the full variable domain is DTGVSQNPRHKITKRGQNVTFRCDPISEHNRLYWYRQTLGQGPEFLTYFQNEAQLEKSRLLSDRFSAERPKGSFSTLEIQRTEQGDSAMYLCASSLAAAPGYTFGSGTRLTVV.

The CDR3 protein is CSVRTGGSTDTQYF. The CDR3 DNA follows: TGCAGTGTTCGGACGGGGGGGAGCACAGATACGCAGTATTTT. The gene calls are TRBV20-1 and TRBJ2-3; 8 bases agree with TRBD2. The V segment lost 7 bases and the J segment 0 bases; nucleotides outside the gene matches: 6. CDR1 is DFQATT, CDR2 SNEGSKA, per germline (reference sequence). The CDR3 totals 14 residues.

This clonotype was found many times. The chain carries TRBV12-3 or TRBV12-4 and TRBJ1-2, with 7 bases identical to TRBD1. The CDR3 has 13 amino acids. The V gene end was trimmed by 6 bases and the J gene end by 4 bases; junction bases not matched to a gene: 5. CDR3 in DNA: TGTGCCAGCAGAGTACAGGGGTCCTATGGCTACACCTTC. Its translation: CASRVQGSYGYTF.

The sample holds many counts of this clonotype. One junction end disagrees with the germline gene, perhaps due to a read error. The chain employs TRBV7-2 and TRBJ1-5; 7 nucleotides line up with TRBD1. This CDR3 spans 16 amino acids. From germline, CDR1 is SGHTA and CDR2 FQGNSA. CDR3 amino acids: CVSSSANRGGNQPQHF. In nucleotides, the CDR3 is TGTGTCAGCAGCTCGGCGAACAGGGGAGGCAATCAGCCCCAGCATTTT.

This clonotype came up many times. V gene TRBV12-3 or TRBV12-4 combines with J gene TRBJ2-7; possible D gene TRBD1, 6 bases. This CDR3 is 15 amino acids long. V lost 6 bases, J lost 1 base, and 16 bases lay in between. The CDR3 loop is CASSTTGKGSYEQYF. The CDR3 nucleotides are TGTGCCAGCAGCACAACAGGGAAAGGGTCCTACGAGCAGTACTTC.

This clonotype was found many times. The CDR3 nucleotides read TGTGCCAGCAGCTTAGCGACGGCAGGGTACTATGGCTACACCTTC. It encodes CASSLATAGYYGYTF. The J gene is TRBJ1-2, the V gene TRBV7-2; D is perhaps TRBD1 (5 bases). V lost 0 bases to trimming and J lost 3 bases, with 11 bases between them. This CDR3 comprises 15 residues. Germline V gene sequence: CDR1 SGHTA, CDR2 FQGNSA.

This clonotype was observed at least ten times. The chain carries TRBV3-1 and TRBJ2-5; D gene uncertain. The CDR3 runs 15 residues. Germline V gives CDR1 LGHDT, CDR2 YNNKEL (reference sequence). Trimming took 1 base from V and 5 from J, leaving 14 bases between them. CDR3: CASSQASGWGETQYF. The CDR3 DNA sequence: TGTGCCAGCAGCCAAGCGTCCGGATGGGGTGAGACCCAGTACTTC.

This clonotype was detected ten times or more. The rearrangement links TRBV28 to TRBJ1-1; D is unresolved. Deletions cut 4 bases from V and 5 bases from J, with 17 bases between. Germline assignment: CDR1 MDHEN and CDR2 SYDVKM. The length of the CDR3 is 15 residues. The DNA for the CDR3 is TGTGCCAGCAGTTACGTCCGGACCTTTAAGACTGAAGCTTTCTTT. Encoded protein: CASSYVRTFKTEAFF. Complete variable domain (other parts from reference TRBV28 and TRBJ1-1): DVKVTQSSRYLVKRTGEKVFLECVQDMDHENMFWYRQDPGLGLRLIYFSYDVKMKEKGDIPEGYSVSREKKERFSLILESASTNQTSMYLCASSYVRTFKTEAFFGQGTRLTVV.

This clonotype was recorded many times. The gene calls are TRBV5-1 and TRBJ2-7, with D perhaps given as TRBD1 or TRBD2 (5 bases each). V shed 0 bases and J shed 0 bases, with 7 bases lying between them. The germline V gene has CDR1 SGHRS and CDR2 YFSETQ. This CDR3 has 14 amino acids. The CDR3 is CASSLEGSSYEQYF. Written as DNA, the CDR3 is TGCGCCAGCAGCTTGGAGGGGAGCTCCTACGAGCAGTACTTC.

The chain links TRBV6-5 to TRBJ2-7; D is uncertain. Germline lookup yields CDR1 MNHEY and CDR2 SVGAGI. The CDR3 extends over 15 amino acids. V lost 4 bases and J 2 bases, leaving 15 bases between the germline ends. The CDR3, as DNA: TGTGCCAGCAGTTCTATCTTTACAACGGCCTACGAGCAGTACTTC. This sequence encodes CASSSIFTTAYEQYF.

This clonotype appeared many times. This sequence joins TRBV27 and TRBJ2-7; 9 bases line up with TRBD2. Germline V gene lookup returns CDR1 MNHEY and CDR2 SMNVEV (reference sequence). The CDR3 consists of 14 residues. V was clipped by 3 bases and J by 3 bases; unmatched bases: 3. CDR3 in DNA: TGTGCCAGCAGTTTGTCTAGCGGGGACTACGAGCAGTACTTC. Residues: CASSLSSGDYEQYF.

This clonotype was detected many times. This chain joins TRBV20-1 and TRBJ2-7, with a weak D call TRBD1 (6 bases). The CDR3 runs to 13 residues. Germline V gene lookup returns CDR1 DFQATT and CDR2 SNEGSKA (reference sequence). V was cut by 3 bases and J by 5 bases, with 14 bases left in between. The CDR3 loop reads CSASDTGWDEQYF. Written as DNA, the CDR3 is TGCAGTGCTAGTGATACAGGGTGGGACGAGCAGTACTTC.

The chain combines TRBV5-1 with TRBJ2-7; TRBD2 is a possible D gene (5 bases). The V end lost 4 bases, the J end lost 4 bases, and 18 bases lay between the germline ends. The CDR3 spans 15 residues. Germline loops: CDR1 SGHRS, CDR2 YFSETQ. In DNA form, the CDR3 reads TGCGCCAGCAGCCCCCGGGGAGTGCCGACGTACGAGCAGTACTTC. Translated, it gives CASSPRGVPTYEQYF.

This clonotype was recorded at least ten times. The rearrangement uses TRBV4-3 and TRBJ2-7; D assignment may be TRBD1 or TRBD2 (5 bases each). The CDR3 runs to 15 residues. V was shortened by 1 base and J by 3 bases, with 13 bases between the two germline ends. Germline values: CDR1 LGHNA, CDR2 YSLEER. The CDR3 sequence: CASSQAWDEGYEQYF. The CDR3 region has the DNA TGCGCCAGCAGCCAAGCCTGGGACGAAGGCTACGAGCAGTACTTC.

As regards this clonotype: A much larger clone differs from this one at a single base, so this may be a read error. The chain employs TRBV6-4 and TRBJ2-2; the D gene is possibly TRBD1 (5 bases). Per germline, CDR1 MRHNA and CDR2 SNTAGT. This CDR3 region has 15 residues. V was shortened by 8 bases and J by 4 bases, with 17 bases between the two germline ends. The CDR3 loop reads CASGWVQGVTGELFF. In DNA form, the CDR3 reads TGTGCCAGCGGTTGGGTCCAGGGTGTCACCGGGGAGCTGTTTTTT.

This clonotype was picked up many times. The V and J genes are TRBV6-5 and TRBJ1-1, with unresolved D. CDR1 MNHEY and CDR2 SVGAGI come from the germline V gene. V was trimmed by 0 bases and J by 4 bases, leaving 12 bases between them. This CDR3 region has 15 residues. CDR3 region: CASSYSLSRSTEAFF. CDR3 sequence (DNA): TGTGCCAGCAGTTACTCCCTCTCCAGGAGCACTGAAGCTTTCTTT.

The chain uses TRBV12-3 or TRBV12-4 and TRBJ2-2, with D perhaps matching TRBD1 (8 bases). V was shortened by 6 bases and J by 1 base, with 12 bases between the two germline ends. This CDR3 spans 15 amino acids. The CDR3 bases are TGTGCCAGCAGGGGGGGGACAGGGAACACCGGGGAGCTGTTTTTT. It specifies CASRGGTGNTGELFF.

This clonotype was counted at least ten times. V usage is TRBV4-3 and J usage is TRBJ1-1; no reliable D call. Germline CDR1 and CDR2: LGHNA and YSLEER. Between the trimmed V and J ends, which lost 1 base and 9 bases, there was a span of 6 bases. The CDR3 is 11 residues long. CDR3 loop: CASSQGPQAFF. CDR3 sequence (DNA): TGCGCCAGCAGCCAAGGGCCCCAAGCTTTCTTT.